Following are 18 T cell receptor beta chains from one sample sequenced in a study of radiotherapy plus CTLA-4 blockade in lung cancer (dated by TCRdb to the late 2010s). The library was made by the immunoSEQ multiplex PCR assay. Held by TCRdb, this immuneACCESS table contains in-frame sequences only and omits some clones. Under half of the omission traces to an unresolved V gene where checked; the cause of the rest is unknown. Counted in this sample were 85,000 to 90,000 clones; more than 75% of them appeared once. Roughly 17% of the sample belongs to the ten largest clones. The source was peripheral blood, collected from a patient treated with radiotherapy plus ipilimumab. Receptors originate from a human donor with non-small cell lung cancer that progressed on radiotherapy plus ipilimumab.

The chain recombines TRBV4-1 with TRBJ1-5, with TRBD1 identical over 7 bases. The CDR3 sequence is 15 residues long. With 0 bases clipped from V and 7 bases from J, the junction kept 6 bases outside the gene matches. The germline gives CDR1 MGHRA, CDR2 YSYEKL. The CDR3 DNA reads TGCGCCAGCAGCCAAGAAACAGGGGTCGGGCAGCCCCAGCATTTT. Protein sequence: CASSQETGVGQPQHF.

The rearrangement links TRBV2 to TRBJ1-2, with 7 bases matching TRBD1. V was pared by 5 bases and J by 8 bases, with 11 bases of the junction left unmatched. CDR1 and CDR2 from the germline V gene are SNHLY and FYNNEI. The CDR3 consists of 14 residues. CDR3 DNA: TGTGCCAGCAGTTCCGGGACAGCCAAGGGCGGCTACACCTTC. Encoded protein: CASSSGTAKGGYTF.

V and J are TRBV7-9 and TRBJ1-1, with TRBD1 as a possible D gene (6 bases). Germline assignment: CDR1 SEHNR and CDR2 FQNEAQ (reference sequence). Trimming cost V 8 bases and J 1 base, with 14 bases left between them. The CDR3 length is 14 residues. The CDR3 nucleotides read TGTGCCAGCCGAAAGACAGGCACGAACACTGAAGCTTTCTTT. Translated: CASRKTGTNTEAFF.

The count of this clone is one. J is TRBJ1-1 and V is TRBV28, with D uncertain. Germline V CDR1 and CDR2: MDHEN, SYDVKM. V shed 5 bases and J shed 7 bases, with 11 bases lying between them. The CDR3 totals 12 residues. CDR3: CASSPYGLEAFF. CDR3 in DNA: TGTGCCAGCAGTCCATACGGTCTTGAAGCTTTCTTT. The full variable domain, in which reference TRBV28 and TRBJ1-1 provide the parts outside the CDR3, is DVKVTQSSRYLVKRTGEKVFLECVQDMDHENMFWYRQDPGLGLRLIYFSYDVKMKEKGDIPEGYSVSREKKERFSLILESASTNQTSMYLCASSPYGLEAFFGQGTRLTVV.

V is TRBV4-3 and J is TRBJ1-6; unclear D gene. The ends were cut back, 1 base at V and 10 bases at J, with 14 bases in the middle. There are 15 residues in the CDR3. Germline-derived CDR1 and CDR2 are LGHNA and YSLEER. Written as DNA, the CDR3 is TGCGCCAGCAGCCAAGCAGAGGTGGGATTCTCACCCCTCCACTTT. Its protein product is CASSQAEVGFSPLHF.

The genes are TRBV6-6 and TRBJ1-2; D remains unclear. The CDR3 loop spans 15 amino acids. The germline V gene encodes CDR1 MNHNY and CDR2 SVGAGI (reference sequence). V lost 2 bases, J lost 5 bases, and 15 bases lay in between. The CDR3 region is CASSYVGPADYGYTF. The CDR3 coding sequence is TGTGCCAGCAGTTACGTTGGGCCAGCCGATTATGGCTACACCTTC.

CDR3 loop: CASSLSGLAGGEQYF. The CDR3 bases are TGTGCCAGCAGTTTATCAGGACTAGCGGGAGGCGAGCAGTACTTC. The chain carries TRBV27 and TRBJ2-7; 14 positions agree with TRBD2. With V trimmed by 0 bases and J by 6 bases, 1 base remained unmatched. Germline V gives CDR1 MNHEY, CDR2 SMNVEV (reference sequence). This CDR3 has 15 residues.

The CDR3 coding sequence is TGTGCCAGCAGCCGGGGGGAACGGGACTATGGCTACACCTTC. Protein: CASSRGERDYGYTF. This chain uses TRBV13 with TRBJ1-2; maybe TRBD1 (5 bases). There are 14 residues in the CDR3. The germline V gene has CDR1 PRHDT and CDR2 FYEKMQ (reference sequence). Trimming stripped 5 bases from V and 3 bases from J, with 13 bases between.

The chain uses TRBV29-1 and TRBJ1-2; D uncertain. CDR3 size: 11 residues. The V and J ends lost 1 base and 4 bases respectively, with 4 bases between them. The germline V gene has CDR1 SQVTM and CDR2 ANQGSEA. The CDR3 DNA follows: TGCAGCGTTGAAGTGGGCTATGGCTACACCTTC. This gives the protein CSVEVGYGYTF. The full variable domain, completed using reference TRBV29-1 and TRBJ1-2, is SAVISQKPSRDICQRGTSLTIQCQVDSQVTMMFWYRQQPGQSLTLIATANQGSEATYESGFVIDKFPISRPNLTFSTLTVSNMSPEDSSIYLCSVEVGYGYTFGSGTRLTVV.

The chain is built from TRBV5-5 and TRBJ1-4; D not resolved. The CDR3 runs 13 residues. Germline V gives CDR1 SGHKS, CDR2 YYEKEE (reference sequence). V lost 1 base to trimming and J lost 8 bases, with 9 bases between them. The CDR3 sequence is CASSLPGWEKLFF. The CDR3 DNA sequence: TGTGCCAGCAGCTTGCCGGGTTGGGAAAAACTGTTTTTT. The whole variable domain, filled in from reference TRBV5-5 and TRBJ1-4, reads DAGVTQSPTHLIKTRGQQVTLRCSPISGHKSVSWYQQVLGQGPQFIFQYYEKEERGRGNFPDRFSARQFPNYSSELNVNALLLGDSALYLCASSLPGWEKLFFGSGTQLSVL.

V usage is TRBV7-9 and J usage is TRBJ2-3; D call uncertain. The V gene's germline CDR1 is SEHNR and CDR2 FQNEAQ (reference sequence). The V end lost 4 bases, the J end lost 0 bases, and 2 bases lay between the germline ends. There are 12 residues in the CDR3. DNA for the CDR3: TGTGCCAGCAGCTCCAGCACAGATACGCAGTATTTT. Translation gives CASSSSTDTQYF.

This chain uses TRBV6-6 with TRBJ1-2; TRBD1 is a possible D gene (5 bases). Trimming shortened V by 5 bases and J by 7 bases, and 17 bases separated the two germline ends. The CDR3 loop spans 14 amino acids. Germline CDR1 and CDR2: MNHNY and SVGAGI (reference sequence). CDR3 coding DNA: TGTGCCAGCAGTCTTCCCGGGACCCGGAGTGGCTACACCTTC. This sequence encodes CASSLPGTRSGYTF.

The rearrangement uses TRBV4-3 and TRBJ2-7; D call uncertain. Germline-derived CDR1 and CDR2 are LGHNA and YSLEER. The ends were cut back, 1 base at V and 2 bases at J, with 0 bases in the middle. The CDR3 spans 11 residues. CDR3 amino acids: CASSQAYEQYF. CDR3 DNA sequence: TGCGCCAGCAGCCAAGCCTACGAGCAGTACTTC.

The chain combines TRBV5-8 with TRBJ2-3; 9 bases map to TRBD1. The germline V gene encodes CDR1 SGHTS and CDR2 YDEGEE. There are 14 residues in the CDR3. V lost 4 bases and J lost 3; bases outside the gene matches: 3. Written as DNA, the CDR3 is TGTGCCAGCAGCCCACAGGGGGCTACAGATACGCAGTATTTT. Its protein is CASSPQGATDTQYF.

The V gene is TRBV4-2, the J gene TRBJ1-3; D remains unclear. V lost 1 base to trimming and J lost 6 bases, with 10 bases between them. Germline-derived CDR1 and CDR2 are LGHNA and YNFKEQ. This CDR3 spans 14 amino acids. The DNA for the CDR3 is TGTGCCAGCAGCCAAGGAACGGGGTTAAACACCATATATTTT. Amino acid sequence: CASSQGTGLNTIYF.

The J gene is TRBJ2-7, the V gene TRBV30; 8 bases align to TRBD1. The V and J ends lost 0 bases and 7 bases, in that order; junction bases with no gene match: 11. CDR1 is GTSNPN and CDR2 is SVGIG in the germline V gene (reference sequence). The CDR3 totals 15 residues. CDR3 in DNA: TGTGCCTGGAGTGTCAGTAGCAGGGGGCTGAAAGAGCAGTACTTC. Translation: CAWSVSSRGLKEQYF.

The table lists this clone with a few counts. The chain has TRBV28 and TRBJ1-3; D is uncertain. Trimming removed 4 bases at V and 3 bases at J, with 4 bases between. There are 12 residues in the CDR3. Germline V lookup: CDR1 MDHEN, CDR2 SYDVKM. CDR3 protein: CASSSGGNTIYF. CDR3 in DNA: TGTGCCAGCAGTTCGGGTGGAAACACCATATATTTT.

The rearrangement uses TRBV6-5 and TRBJ2-7, with D uncertain. Between the trimmed V and J ends, which lost 4 bases and 3 bases, there was a span of 13 bases. The CDR3 has 14 amino acids. Germline V gene lookup returns CDR1 MNHEY and CDR2 SVGAGI. CDR3 nucleotides: TGTGCCAGCAGTTCCGGCAGTTCCTTCTACGAGCAGTACTTC. Translation: CASSSGSSFYEQYF.